The 20 T cell receptor beta chains below all came from one sample that was sequenced in a study of blood T cell repertoires in COVID-19. Assay: immunoSEQ multiplex PCR; the TCRdb copy retains only in-frame clones and omits some. Of 40,000 to 60,000 clones listed, about 83% are singletons. Material for sequencing was peripheral blood. These receptors came from a woman aged 55-75 years with acute or convalescent COVID-19.

The chain links TRBV25-1 to TRBJ1-4; D uncertain. The CDR3 contains 11 residues. Germline V gene sequence: CDR1 MGHDK, CDR2 SYGVNS. Trimming shortened V by 5 bases and J by 8 bases, and 6 bases separated the two germline ends. CDR3 nucleotide sequence: TGTGCCAGCAGTACTCTAGAAAAACTGTTTTTT. This encodes CASSTLEKLFF.

The genes are TRBV27 and TRBJ1-2, with 9 bases that match TRBD1. Germline CDR1 MNHEY, CDR2 SMNVEV (reference sequence). This CDR3 spans 13 amino acids. The J segment lost 8 bases and the V segment lost 4 bases, leaving 5 bases of the junction unmatched. The CDR3 spells CASSYRGLGGYTF. The CDR3 DNA sequence: TGTGCCAGCAGTTACAGGGGGCTCGGAGGCTACACCTTC.

This clone appeared a single time. This chain uses TRBV27 with TRBJ2-3; 10 nucleotides line up with TRBD2. The CDR3 loop spans 16 amino acids. Germline V gene sequence: CDR1 MNHEY, CDR2 SMNVEV (reference sequence). V was pared by 2 bases and J by 3 bases, with 5 bases of the junction left unmatched. The CDR3 region is CASSLGSGRGTDTQYF. The CDR3 nucleotides are TGTGCCAGCAGTTTAGGGAGCGGGAGGGGTACAGATACGCAGTATTTT.

The CDR3 nucleotides are TGCAGCGCATTGGAGTTTGACACCGGGGAGCTGTTTTTT. It translates to CSALEFDTGELFF. V and J are TRBV29-1 and TRBJ2-2; no clear D. Trimming removed 7 bases from V and 3 bases from J, with 12 bases in between. The CDR3 is made up of 13 amino acids. Germline V lookup: CDR1 SQVTM, CDR2 ANQGSEA.

With regard to this clone: Additional DNA sequences in this sample encode the identical CDR3. This sequence joins TRBV7-6 and TRBJ1-2; D possibly corresponds to TRBD1 (6 bases). Germline-derived CDR1 and CDR2 are SGHVS and FNYEAQ. The CDR3 covers 13 residues. Trimming took off 2 bases at V and 4 bases at J, with 8 bases between the two ends. The CDR3 sequence: CASSLRGGYGYTF. The CDR3 DNA reads TGTGCCAGCAGCTTAAGAGGGGGCTATGGCTACACCTTC. Full variable domain (outside the CDR3, taken from reference TRBV7-6 and TRBJ1-2): GAGVSQSPRYKVTKRGQDVALRCDPISGHVSLYWYRQALGQGPEFLTYFNYEAQQDKSGLPNDRFSAERPEGSISTLTIQRTEQRDSAMYRCASSLRGGYGYTFGSGTRLTVV.

On this clone: The same CDR3 arises from other DNA sequences in this sample as well. The chain links TRBV29-1 to TRBJ2-2; 11 positions match TRBD2. The CDR3 runs 16 residues. Germline loops: CDR1 SQVTM, CDR2 ANQGSEA. V trimming: 3 bases; J trimming: 0 bases; junction bases outside the gene matches: 3. CDR3 nucleotides: TGCAGCGTTGACCTGGGACTAGCGGCGAACACCGGGGAGCTGTTTTTT. It encodes CSVDLGLAANTGELFF.

The chain has TRBV5-1 and TRBJ1-1; 11 bases agree with TRBD1. The length of the CDR3 is 15 residues. Germline V gene lookup returns CDR1 SGHRS and CDR2 YFSETQ. The J segment lost 5 bases and the V segment lost 4 bases, leaving 7 bases of the junction unmatched. For the CDR3, the DNA is TGCGCCAGCAGCCTAGGGACAGGGGGTGGGACTGAAGCTTTCTTT. Translated, it gives CASSLGTGGGTEAFF.

The rearrangement joins TRBV6-6 to TRBJ1-1; no firm D call. The CDR3 consists of 15 residues. The V end lost 2 bases, the J end lost 1 base, and 11 bases lay between the germline ends. CDR1 and CDR2 from the germline V gene are MNHNY and SVGAGI (reference sequence). For the CDR3, the DNA is TGTGCCAGCAGTTACCCCGAGACACCGAACACTGAAGCTTTCTTT. Its protein product is CASSYPETPNTEAFF.

The rearrangement links TRBV5-6 to TRBJ2-1; 9 bases are a match to TRBD1. This CDR3 region has 17 residues. The germline CDR1 and CDR2 sequences are SGHDT and YYEEEE. V shed 3 bases, J shed 5 bases, and the junction held 12 bases outside the gene matches. The CDR3 here is CASSSGTGMGRHNEQFF. The CDR3 DNA is TGTGCCAGCAGCTCCGGGACAGGGATGGGTAGACACAATGAGCAGTTCTTC.

V is TRBV6-6 and J is TRBJ2-1; 13 bases are shared with TRBD2. This CDR3 region has 16 residues. The junction had 9 bases not matched to a gene; V was cut back by 5 bases and J by 8 bases. Germline V gives CDR1 MNHNY, CDR2 SVGAGI (reference sequence). CDR3 loop: CASSRGLAGAGDEQFF. The CDR3 DNA reads as TGTGCCAGCAGTAGAGGACTAGCGGGAGCGGGCGATGAGCAGTTCTTC.

The rearrangement uses TRBV29-1 and TRBJ1-2; D gene ambiguous. Germline assignment: CDR1 SQVTM and CDR2 ANQGSEA. Trimming removed 3 bases at V and 0 bases at J, with 5 bases between. The CDR3 spans 12 residues. The CDR3 is CSVESTNYGYTF. The CDR3 DNA sequence: TGCAGCGTTGAGTCCACTAACTATGGCTACACCTTC.

This clone was seen a single time. The chain links TRBV6-5 to TRBJ2-1, with D possibly matching TRBD1 (5 bases). Germline CDR1 and CDR2: MNHEY and SVGAGI. The CDR3 runs to 15 residues. V was clipped by 3 bases and J by 3 bases, with 12 bases between them. CDR3 coding DNA: TGTGCCAGCAGTTATACAGGTCCAGTCTACAATGAGCAGTTCTTC. This translates into CASSYTGPVYNEQFF.

This clone has just a few counts. This sequence joins TRBV9 and TRBJ2-2; D is unclear. Trimming shortened V by 4 bases and J by 0 bases, and 4 bases separated the two germline ends. Germline lookup yields CDR1 SGDLS and CDR2 YYNGEE. The CDR3 contains 13 residues. The CDR3 DNA sequence: TGTGCCAGCAGCCTCCCGAACACCGGGGAGCTGTTTTTT. This translates into CASSLPNTGELFF.

The CDR3: CASSSPDRGNYGYTF. The CDR3 region has the DNA TGTGCCAGCAGCTCTCCGGACAGGGGGAACTATGGCTACACCTTC. This chain joins TRBV11-1 and TRBJ1-2; 10 bases are a match to TRBD1. This CDR3 spans 15 amino acids. The junction had 4 bases not matched to a gene; V was cut back by 4 bases and J by 2 bases. CDR1 is SGHAT and CDR2 is FQDESV in the germline V gene (reference sequence).

This clone was counted a few times. The rearrangement links TRBV10-3 to TRBJ2-7, with D possibly being TRBD1 (5 bases). The CDR3 is 16 residues long. CDR1 ENHRY and CDR2 SYGVKD come from the germline V gene. V gave up 0 bases and J gave up 3 bases, with 15 bases separating them. CDR3 sequence (DNA): TGTGCCATCAGTGAGTCTATGTCAGGGAAACTCTACGAGCAGTACTTC. It codes for CAISESMSGKLYEQYF.

The chain is built from TRBV5-6 and TRBJ1-3, with 8 bases lining up with TRBD1. Germline V gene sequence: CDR1 SGHDT, CDR2 YYEEEE. The CDR3 runs 18 residues. V was clipped by 2 bases and J by 7 bases; unmatched bases: 17. CDR3 DNA: TGTGCCAGCAGCTTCGGACAGGGACCACCGTCCCCTGTTAACACCATATATTTT. Amino acids: CASSFGQGPPSPVNTIYF.

This sequence joins TRBV7-9 and TRBJ1-5, with a tentative D call TRBD1 (5 bases). The V and J ends lost 4 bases and 6 bases respectively, with 13 bases between them. This CDR3 has 14 residues. Germline lookup yields CDR1 SEHNR and CDR2 FQNEAQ (reference sequence). The CDR3 nucleotides are TGTGCCAGCAGCTCGGCAAGGGGCGGTCAGCCCCAGCATTTT. Amino acid sequence: CASSSARGGQPQHF.

This chain joins TRBV4-3 and TRBJ1-2, with 9 bases matching TRBD1. The CDR3 loop spans 17 amino acids. J lost 4 bases, V lost 0 bases, and 9 bases had no gene match. Germline CDR1 reads LGHNA; CDR2 reads YSLEER. This CDR3 reads CASSQDYRGQPIYGYTF. In nucleotides, the CDR3 is TGCGCCAGCAGCCAAGATTACAGGGGGCAGCCGATCTATGGCTACACCTTC.

The chain joins TRBV5-1 to TRBJ1-5; D gene ambiguous. The germline CDR1 and CDR2 sequences are SGHRS and YFSETQ. The CDR3 is 15 residues long. V was trimmed by 0 bases and J by 3 bases, leaving 10 bases between them. The DNA of the CDR3 is TGCGCCAGCAGCTTGGTTGGCGGCATCAATCAGCCCCAGCATTTT. Its protein product is CASSLVGGINQPQHF.

J is TRBJ2-1 and V is TRBV5-1; 7 bases match TRBD2. V shed 4 bases, J shed 3 bases, and the junction held 4 bases outside the gene matches. CDR3 size: 14 residues. CDR1 and CDR2 (germline): SGHRS, YFSETQ. The DNA for the CDR3 is TGCGCCAGCAGCAGGATAGCGGGCTACAATGAGCAGTTCTTC. Protein product: CASSRIAGYNEQFF.